Given below is one T cell receptor beta chain in context. Its target is not known. Amplification of TCR alpha and beta CDR3 regions from RNA used iRepertoire nested multiplex PCR. MiXCR was run by TCRdb on the multiplex PCR reads, yielding one entry per CDR3 protein. The sample gives roughly 120,000 distinct CDR3 sequences, approximately 25% of which show up once; approximately 16% is in the top ten. The data belong to a study of glioma-infiltrating T cells. Study results and caveats: Tissue-blood divergence was below expectation in non-neoplastic patients, above in gliomas.

CDR1 LNHDA and CDR2 SQIVND come from the germline V gene (reference sequence). The CDR3 is 15 amino acids. V was pared by 5 bases and J by 9 bases, with 12 bases of the junction left unmatched. Sequencing input: glioma tissue, nonneoplastic brain tissue, or PBMCs (not recorded which). V and J are TRBV19 and TRBJ2-1, with TRBD2 matching over 8 bases. This receptor was identified in a human donor with low-grade glioma or glioblastoma, undergoing nonglioma brain surgery, or in good health (not recorded which). In DNA, the CDR3 is TGTGCCAGTAGTCAGAGTACTAGCGGACACAGTGAGCAGTTCTTC. Its protein is CASSQSTSGHSEQFF.